A single sample gave rise to the 30 T cell receptor beta chains below, sequenced in a study of OX40 agonist ivuxolimab in advanced cancers. Data came from immunoSEQ multiplex PCR; TCRdb stores just in-frame clones and leaves some out. Of around 53,000 clones in the sample, over 90% are singletons; the top ten hold approximately 18%. Sequenced here: CD4+ or CD8+ T cells sorted from blood, sampled in a trial of the OX40 agonist ivuxolimab. These receptors came from an adult with an advanced solid tumor such as melanoma, head and neck, liver or kidney cancer.

This chain uses TRBV1 with TRBJ2-3. TRBV1 is an annotated pseudogene. The CDR3 contains 17 residues. The chain's CDR3 is CTGSQDGARRRGDTQYF. The CDR3 DNA sequence: TGCACCGGCAGCCAAGACGGGGCCCGCCGAAGGGGAGATACGCAGTATTTT.

The J gene is TRBJ2-2, the V gene TRBV11-3; TRBD2 agrees at 13 bases. CDR3 length: 18 residues. V lost 4 bases to trimming and J lost 3 bases; unmatched junction nucleotides: 8. The germline V gene has CDR1 SGHNT and CDR2 YENEEA. In nucleotides, the CDR3 is TGTGCCAGCAGCTCTATCGGACTAGCGGGAGAGGACACCGGGGAGCTGTTTTTT. This translates into CASSSIGLAGEDTGELFF.

The chain is built from TRBV5-4 and TRBJ1-5, with a possible D match to TRBD1 (5 bases). Trimming left V 0 bases short and J 2 bases short, with 12 bases between. The CDR3 covers 16 residues. Looked up from germline, CDR1 is SGHNT and CDR2 is YYREEE (reference sequence). As DNA, the CDR3 is TGTGCCAGCAGCTTGGATGGGGGTTTGGGCAATCAGCCCCAGCATTTT. This codes for CASSLDGGLGNQPQHF. The whole variable domain, filled in from reference TRBV5-4 and TRBJ1-5, reads ETGVTQSPTHLIKTRGQQVTLRCSSQSGHNTVSWYQQALGQGPQFIFQYYREEENGRGNFPPRFSGLQFPNYSSELNVNALELDDSALYLCASSLDGGLGNQPQHFGDGTRLSIL.

The rearrangement links TRBV13 to TRBJ2-7, with D hard to call. V gave up 6 bases and J gave up 0 bases, with 9 bases separating them. Germline V CDR1 and CDR2: PRHDT, FYEKMQ (reference sequence). The CDR3 is 13 residues long. The chain's CDR3 is CASRSASSYEQYF. DNA of the CDR3: TGTGCCAGCAGAAGCGCAAGCTCCTACGAGCAGTACTTC. The full variable domain, its missing parts supplied by reference TRBV13 and TRBJ2-7, is AAGVIQSPRHLIKEKRETATLKCYPIPRHDTVYWYQQGPGQDPQFLISFYEKMQSDKGSIPDRFSAQQFSDYHSELNMSSLELGDSALYFCASRSASSYEQYFGPGTRLTVT.

V usage is TRBV2 and J usage is TRBJ2-1; TRBD1 matches at 9 bases. V lost 5 bases and J lost 3; bases outside the gene matches: 8. Germline V gene sequence: CDR1 SNHLY, CDR2 FYNNEI. The CDR3 is 16 residues long. CDR3 bases: TGTGCCAGCAGTCACAGGGGGCTAGGTGGCTACAATGAGCAGTTCTTC. It translates to CASSHRGLGGYNEQFF.

This chain connects TRBV19 to TRBJ1-1; 8 bases fit TRBD1. Germline loops: CDR1 LNHDA, CDR2 SQIVND (reference sequence). This CDR3 is built from 17 residues. After removal of 0 bases from V and 2 bases from J, the junction contained 8 bases not matched to a gene. CDR3 nucleotides: TGTGCCAGTAGTATAGATCGGGACAGGAATGTAAACACTGAAGCTTTCTTT. This translates into CASSIDRDRNVNTEAFF.

The rearrangement links TRBV5-6 to TRBJ1-1; D gene uncertain. Germline lookup yields CDR1 SGHDT and CDR2 YYEEEE. The CDR3 has 13 amino acids. V was pared by 3 bases and J by 2 bases, with 8 bases between. The CDR3 protein is CASSSGRNTEAFF. Written as DNA, the CDR3 is TGTGCCAGCAGCTCTGGACGCAACACTGAAGCTTTCTTT.

The table lists this clone with a count of one. The chain's CDR3 is CASGDSHRTEAFF. In nucleotides, the CDR3 is TGTGCCAGCGGGGACAGTCATCGCACTGAAGCTTTCTTT. The chain uses TRBV19 and TRBJ1-1; 7 positions match TRBD1. The germline CDR1 and CDR2 sequences are LNHDA and SQIVND (reference sequence). The CDR3 is made up of 13 amino acids. V was pared by 9 bases and J by 4 bases, with 8 bases of the junction left unmatched.

A single count supports this clone. The CDR3 here is CASSLTGTGAYGYTF. As DNA, the CDR3 is TGTGCCAGCAGTTTAACCGGGACAGGGGCCTATGGCTACACCTTC. This chain links TRBV27 with TRBJ1-2; TRBD1 matches at 10 bases. Looked up from germline, CDR1 is MNHEY and CDR2 is SMNVEV (reference sequence). CDR3 length: 15 residues. The V segment lost 2 bases and the J segment 4 bases; nucleotides outside the gene matches: 4.

V gene TRBV25-1 combines with J gene TRBJ2-1; possibly TRBD2 for D (7 bases). Trimming took 5 bases from V and 5 from J, leaving 13 bases between them. The V gene's germline CDR1 is MGHDK and CDR2 SYGVNS. The CDR3 is 14 residues long. CDR3: CASSWREGDNEQFF. In DNA, the CDR3 is TGTGCCAGCAGTTGGAGGGAGGGGGACAATGAGCAGTTCTTC.

The chain has TRBV5-6 and TRBJ2-7; D not resolved. V lost 0 bases and J lost 4, with 5 bases in between. The CDR3 contains 12 residues. The germline gives CDR1 SGHDT, CDR2 YYEEEE. The CDR3 is CASSLDGYEQYF. The CDR3 region has the DNA TGTGCCAGCAGCTTGGACGGGTACGAGCAGTACTTC.

The chain carries TRBV28 and TRBJ2-1; 8 bases line up with TRBD2. V was clipped by 2 bases and J by 3 bases; unmatched bases: 15. The CDR3 extends over 19 amino acids. Germline V gives CDR1 MDHEN, CDR2 SYDVKM. The CDR3 DNA reads TGTGCCAGCAGTTTACATCCCACCCGACTAGCGCGAGACTACAATGAGCAGTTCTTC. It translates to CASSLHPTRLARDYNEQFF.

V usage is TRBV12-5 and J usage is TRBJ2-7; 7 bases line up with TRBD2. The V segment lost 6 bases and the J segment 9 bases; nucleotides outside the gene matches: 17. Germline CDR1 is LGHNT and CDR2 is FRNRAP. This CDR3 has 15 amino acids. CDR3 sequence (DNA): TGTGCTAGTGGAAATGTAAGCGGGAATCCATGGGGGCAGTACTTC. The encoded protein is CASGNVSGNPWGQYF.

This sequence joins TRBV27 and TRBJ2-7; 12 bases fit TRBD1. CDR3 size: 15 residues. V was clipped by 4 bases and J by 5 bases; unmatched bases: 6. Per the germline V gene, CDR1 is MNHEY and CDR2 is SMNVEV (reference sequence). Written as DNA, the CDR3 is TGTGCCAGCAGTTACGGAGGGACAGGGGGCCACGAGCAGTACTTC. Protein sequence: CASSYGGTGGHEQYF.

J is TRBJ2-5 and V is TRBV28; TRBD1 matches 9 bases. This CDR3 is built from 16 residues. Trimming took 6 bases from V and 4 from J; bases not matched to a gene: 12. CDR1 is MDHEN and CDR2 is SYDVKM in the germline V gene. The CDR3 DNA follows: TGTGCCAGCAGCTCCTTACAGGGGGCGCGTTTAGAGACCCAGTACTTC. This encodes CASSSLQGARLETQYF.

The V call is TRBV7-9, the J call TRBJ2-1, with 7 bases aligning to TRBD1. J was trimmed by 2 bases and V by 8 bases; bases with no gene match: 6. The CDR3 is 14 amino acids. Germline loops: CDR1 SEHNR, CDR2 FQNEAQ (reference sequence). CDR3 loop: CASASDRAYNEQFF. The CDR3 bases are TGTGCCAGCGCCTCCGACAGGGCCTACAATGAGCAGTTCTTC.

The gene calls are TRBV4-1 and TRBJ2-7; the match to TRBD2 covers 7 bases. Germline V lookup: CDR1 MGHRA, CDR2 YSYEKL. This CDR3 spans 14 amino acids. The J segment lost 1 base and the V segment lost 1 base, leaving 1 base of the junction unmatched. The CDR3 DNA sequence: TGCGCCAGCAGCCAAGCCGGGAGGTCCTACGAGCAGTACTTC. This gives the protein CASSQAGRSYEQYF.

The chain has TRBV7-9 and TRBJ1-1, with 7 bases matching TRBD1. Germline CDR1 reads SEHNR; CDR2 reads FQNEAQ (reference sequence). The CDR3 length is 14 residues. Trimming at V came to 6 bases and at J to 4 bases, leaving 8 bases not matched to a gene. CDR3 DNA: TGTGCCAGCAGTCAAACAGGGGCCGGCACTGAAGCTTTCTTT. Translation gives CASSQTGAGTEAFF.

The chain has TRBV9 and TRBJ2-5; weak D call: TRBD1 (7 bases). This CDR3 has 15 residues. With 3 bases removed from V and 2 bases from J, the gap between germline ends came to 14 bases. Germline V gene data show CDR1 as SGDLS and CDR2 as YYNGEE. CDR3 amino acids: CASSGRDSNQETQYF. CDR3 coding DNA: TGTGCCAGCAGCGGGCGGGACAGCAATCAAGAGACCCAGTACTTC.

The chain has TRBV9 and TRBJ2-3, with D possibly being TRBD2 (6 bases). Germline CDR1 reads SGDLS; CDR2 reads YYNGEE. This CDR3 is 17 amino acids long. With 4 bases removed from V and 2 bases from J, the gap between germline ends came to 20 bases. This CDR3 reads CASSPPAGTGTTDTQYF. CDR3 DNA sequence: TGTGCCAGCAGCCCTCCGGCGGGGACCGGAACCACAGATACGCAGTATTTT.

The chain recombines TRBV28 with TRBJ2-6, with D uncertain. The CDR3 has 17 residues. Germline CDR1 MDHEN, CDR2 SYDVKM. V was pared by 6 bases and J by 0 bases, with 15 bases between. For the CDR3, the DNA is TGTGCCAGCAGACCCACACTCTTCGACTCTGGGGCCAACGTCCTGACTTTC. Its protein product is CASRPTLFDSGANVLTF.

This sequence joins TRBV11-3 and TRBJ1-5; D is unresolved. Trimming removed 1 base from V and 1 base from J, with 11 bases in between. The germline gives CDR1 SGHNT, CDR2 YENEEA. There are 16 residues in the CDR3. The CDR3 spells CASSLARGKSNQPQHF. In DNA, the CDR3 is TGTGCCAGCAGCTTAGCGAGAGGGAAGAGCAATCAGCCCCAGCATTTT.

The chain couples TRBV6-6 to TRBJ1-5; perhaps TRBD1 as D (6 bases). Trimming shortened V by 2 bases and J by 5 bases, and 10 bases separated the two germline ends. The V gene's germline CDR1 is MNHNY and CDR2 SVGAGI (reference sequence). The CDR3 has 14 residues. The CDR3 DNA reads as TGTGCCAGCAGTTACCCAGGGGTTGATCAGCCCCAGCATTTT. It encodes CASSYPGVDQPQHF.

This rearrangement joins TRBV7-9 to TRBJ2-3; possibly TRBD2 for D (6 bases). This CDR3 spans 14 amino acids. The ends were cut back, 0 bases at V and 7 bases at J, with 11 bases in the middle. CDR1 and CDR2 (germline): SEHNR, FQNEAQ (reference sequence). CDR3 protein: CASSLAGSTNTQYF. Written as DNA, the CDR3 is TGTGCCAGCAGCTTAGCCGGGAGCACTAATACGCAGTATTTT.

This clone was observed a single time. The chain recombines TRBV27 with TRBJ2-1, with TRBD2 matching over 7 bases. The V and J ends lost 2 bases and 2 bases, in that order; junction bases with no gene match: 3. The CDR3 totals 15 residues. Germline V gives CDR1 MNHEY, CDR2 SMNVEV (reference sequence). The CDR3 DNA follows: TGTGCCAGCAGTTTACTGGCGGGAGCCTACAATGAGCAGTTCTTC. Encoded protein: CASSLLAGAYNEQFF.

The chain combines TRBV27 with TRBJ2-7; D may be TRBD1 (5 bases). CDR3 length: 14 amino acids. Germline CDR1 is MNHEY and CDR2 is SMNVEV (reference sequence). V lost 3 bases, J lost 1 base, and 10 bases lay in between. In DNA, the CDR3 is TGTGCCAGCAGTTTTGGACAACAATCCTACGAGCAGTACTTC. Translation: CASSFGQQSYEQYF.

This sequence joins TRBV10-3 and TRBJ2-7; 7 nucleotides align to TRBD1. CDR3 length: 15 amino acids. Trimming cost V 6 bases and J 3 bases; bases outside gene matches: 11. Looked up from germline, CDR1 is ENHRY and CDR2 is SYGVKD. The CDR3 here is CAIRLETGSIYEQYF. CDR3 in DNA: TGTGCCATCAGGCTCGAGACAGGGAGTATCTACGAGCAGTACTTC.

In DNA, the CDR3 is TGCGCCAGCAGCCAAGATACTCACACATTCTACGAGCAGTACTTC. Translated, it gives CASSQDTHTFYEQYF. The chain carries TRBV4-3 and TRBJ2-7, with unresolved D. Germline CDR1 reads LGHNA; CDR2 reads YSLEER. The CDR3 loop spans 15 amino acids. V gave up 0 bases and J gave up 3 bases, with 12 bases separating them.

The rearrangement uses TRBV6-1 and TRBJ1-2; 12 positions match TRBD1. After removal of 2 bases from V and 2 bases from J, the junction contained 9 bases not matched to a gene. Germline V gene sequence: CDR1 MNHNS, CDR2 SASEGT. The CDR3 loop spans 18 amino acids. Written as DNA, the CDR3 is TGTGCCAGCAGTGAATTCTTGGGACAGGGGGCTTTCAACTATGGCTACACCTTC. It is translated as CASSEFLGQGAFNYGYTF.

This chain links TRBV7-9 with TRBJ2-7; D assignment may be TRBD1 or TRBD2 (5 bases each). CDR3 length: 13 amino acids. Germline values: CDR1 SEHNR, CDR2 FQNEAQ (reference sequence). Trimming took 1 base from V and 3 from J, leaving 7 bases between them. The CDR3 protein is CASSLGGIYEQYF. CDR3 coding DNA: TGTGCCAGCAGCTTAGGGGGGATCTACGAGCAGTACTTC.